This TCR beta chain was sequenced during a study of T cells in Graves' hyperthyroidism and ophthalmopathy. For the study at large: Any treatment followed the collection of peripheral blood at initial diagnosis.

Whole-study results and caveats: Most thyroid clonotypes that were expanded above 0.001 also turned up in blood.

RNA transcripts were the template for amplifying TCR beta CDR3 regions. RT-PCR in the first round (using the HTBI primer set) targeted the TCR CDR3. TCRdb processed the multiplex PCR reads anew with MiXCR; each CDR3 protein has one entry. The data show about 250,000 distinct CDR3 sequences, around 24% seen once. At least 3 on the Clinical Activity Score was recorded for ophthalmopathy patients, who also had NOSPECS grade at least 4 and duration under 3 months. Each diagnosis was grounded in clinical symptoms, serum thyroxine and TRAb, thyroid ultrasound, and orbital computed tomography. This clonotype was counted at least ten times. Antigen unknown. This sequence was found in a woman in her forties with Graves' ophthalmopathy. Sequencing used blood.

CDR3 region: CASSTGLAPHEQYF. Written as DNA, the CDR3 is TGTGCCAGCAGCACGGGACTAGCTCCCCACGAGCAGTACTTC. The chain recombines TRBV6-5 with TRBJ2-7, with 9 bases aligning to TRBD2. The CDR3 runs to 14 residues. CDR1 is MNHEY, CDR2 SVGAGI, per germline. V lost 6 bases to trimming and J lost 5 bases; unmatched junction nucleotides: 8.